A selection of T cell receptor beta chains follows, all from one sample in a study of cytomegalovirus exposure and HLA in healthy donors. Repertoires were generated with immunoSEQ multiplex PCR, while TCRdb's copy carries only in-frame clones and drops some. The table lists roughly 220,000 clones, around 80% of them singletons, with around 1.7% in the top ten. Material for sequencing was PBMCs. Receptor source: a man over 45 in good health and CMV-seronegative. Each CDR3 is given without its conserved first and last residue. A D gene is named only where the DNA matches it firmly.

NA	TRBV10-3	AISAAGHEQF
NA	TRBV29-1	SALPTGSYEQY
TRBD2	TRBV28	ASSPIGRSSYEQY
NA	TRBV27	ASSLRRGSYEQY
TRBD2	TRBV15	ATSRGLAGGETQY
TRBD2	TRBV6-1	ASSEDSGSSYEQY
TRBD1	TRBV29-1	SVGQGDTEAF
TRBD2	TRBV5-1	ASSLGTSGSGLEQY
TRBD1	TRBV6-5	ASSYSDRGLGETQY
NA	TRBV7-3	ASSLQGGNTGELF
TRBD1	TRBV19	ASKKGGTDNSPLH
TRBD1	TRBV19	ASTLQGAGNQPQH
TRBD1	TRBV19	AGGTGANTGELF
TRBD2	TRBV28	ASSGLAGVGDEQF